The 5 T cell receptor beta chains below all came from one sample that was sequenced in a study of graft-versus-host responses after intestinal transplantation. The repertoire was sequenced with immunoSEQ multiplex PCR; TCRdb's copy has only in-frame clones and lacks some. The sample lists almost 85,000 clones; 75% to 95% were seen once. Antigens of these TCRs are unknown. The sample consisted of unstimulated CD4+ T cells sorted from spleen or lymph node cells, taken before intestinal transplant. All receptors come from a human donor who received an intestinal transplant.

The rearrangement uses TRBV10-3 and TRBJ2-3; 10 bases are shared with TRBD2. The V gene's germline CDR1 is ENHRY and CDR2 SYGVKD. The CDR3 has 14 amino acids. The V segment lost 5 bases and the J segment 5 bases; nucleotides outside the gene matches: 4. The CDR3 bases are TGTGCCATCAGTAAGCGGGGGGGAGAAGATACGCAGTATTTT. Translating gives CAISKRGGEDTQYF.

The V gene is TRBV7-9, the J gene TRBJ1-2, with no clear D. The length of the CDR3 is 15 residues. V shed 5 bases and J shed 2 bases, with 15 bases lying between them. CDR1 and CDR2 (germline): SEHNR, FQNEAQ (reference sequence). CDR3 region: CASSREVTRNYGYTF. The CDR3 DNA is TGTGCCAGCAGCCGAGAGGTGACCCGAAACTATGGCTACACCTTC.

This clone has only one observation. V usage is TRBV7-2 and J usage is TRBJ1-2; no clear D. V gave up 6 bases and J gave up 4 bases, with 12 bases separating them. Germline-derived CDR1 and CDR2 are SGHTA and FQGNSA. The CDR3 runs to 13 residues. In DNA form, the CDR3 reads TGTGCCAGCAGTAGGCCGGGTGGCTATGGCTACACCTTC. The encoded protein is CASSRPGGYGYTF.

The CDR3 region has the DNA TGCGCCAGCAGCCAAGATGTACGGGGGGAGCAGTACTTC. Amino acids: CASSQDVRGEQYF. V and J are TRBV4-3 and TRBJ2-7, with D perhaps matching TRBD2 (6 bases). Germline CDR1 and CDR2: LGHNA and YSLEER. The CDR3 consists of 13 residues. Trimming took 0 bases from V and 7 from J, leaving 10 bases between them.

This sequence joins TRBV9 and TRBJ1-2; 9 bases match TRBD1. With V trimmed by 5 bases and J by 2 bases, 4 bases remained unmatched. The V gene's germline CDR1 is SGDLS and CDR2 YYNGEE. The CDR3 covers 14 residues. The CDR3 loop reads CASRAGQGNYGYTF. CDR3 DNA: TGTGCCAGCAGGGCGGGACAGGGCAACTATGGCTACACCTTC.